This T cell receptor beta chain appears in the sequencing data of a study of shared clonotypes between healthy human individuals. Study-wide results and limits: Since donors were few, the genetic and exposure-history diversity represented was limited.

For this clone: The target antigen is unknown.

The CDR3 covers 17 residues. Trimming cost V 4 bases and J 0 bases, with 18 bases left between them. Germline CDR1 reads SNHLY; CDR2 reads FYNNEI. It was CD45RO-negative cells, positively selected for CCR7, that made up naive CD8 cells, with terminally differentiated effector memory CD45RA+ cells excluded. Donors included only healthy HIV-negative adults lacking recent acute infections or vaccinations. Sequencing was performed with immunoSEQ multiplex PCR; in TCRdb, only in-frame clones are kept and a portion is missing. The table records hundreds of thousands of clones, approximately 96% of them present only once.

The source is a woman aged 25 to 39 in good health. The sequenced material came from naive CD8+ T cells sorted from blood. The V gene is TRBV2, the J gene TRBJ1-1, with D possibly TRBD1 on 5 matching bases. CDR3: CASSGKKGRTVNTEAFF. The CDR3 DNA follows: TGTGCCAGCAGTGGAAAGAAGGGGCGCACCGTGAACACTGAAGCTTTCTTT.